This T cell receptor beta chain was documented in a study of beta chain features in type 1 diabetes. Expressed TCRB transcripts got sequenced, as all isolated RNA was reverse transcribed. TCRdb's copy holds only in-frame clones and misses some; the assay was immunoSEQ multiplex PCR. The table includes 350,000 to 400,000 clones, roughly 16% detected once. The CDR3 extends over 15 amino acids. V was cut by 4 bases and J by 0 bases, with 11 bases left in between. Germline V gene lookup returns CDR1 SGHNT and CDR2 YYREEE (reference sequence). This clone came up a few times. The source material was naive CD4+ T cells from blood. The receptor was isolated from a woman aged 18-30 years in good health. This chain uses TRBV5-4 with TRBJ1-3; weak D call: TRBD1 (6 bases). DNA for the CDR3: TGTGCCAGCAGCCGGCCAGGGGACTCTGGAAACACCATATATTTT. Its protein is CASSRPGDSGNTIYF. Full variable domain (rest looked up from reference TRBV5-4 and TRBJ1-3): ETGVTQSPTHLIKTRGQQVTLRCSSQSGHNTVSWYQQALGQGPQFIFQYYREEENGRGNFPPRFSGLQFPNYSSELNVNALELDDSALYLCASSRPGDSGNTIYFGEGSWLTVV.